This record covers a single T cell receptor (beta chain). Its target is not known. The table came from immunoSEQ multiplex PCR; TCRdb's copy has only in-frame clones and leaves some out. The sample yields about 60,000 clones, approximately 85% seen once. This record belongs to a study of T cell responses to AZD1222 COVID-19 vaccine. Study-wide results and caveats: Epitopes outside B.1.351 and B.1.1.7 mutated regions reportedly drew nearly half of spike TCRs.

V was shortened by 0 bases and J by 8 bases, with 11 bases between the two germline ends. CDR1 and CDR2 (germline): SGHTS, YDEGEE. This CDR3 is 13 amino acids long. The starting material was peripheral blood, obtained on day 0 of MenACWY control vaccination. The TCR originated in an adult in good health. The chain joins TRBV5-8 to TRBJ1-2, with a tentative D call TRBD1 (5 bases). As DNA, the CDR3 is TGTGCCAGCAGCTTGGTAATAGGGGACGGCTACACCTTC. Protein product: CASSLVIGDGYTF.